The following is a T cell receptor beta chain sequence with its context. Clones were read by immunoSEQ multiplex PCR, and TCRdb kept only the in-frame ones, dropping some. The sample yields about 1.1 million clones, 78% seen once. The data originate from a study of shared clonotypes between healthy human individuals. This CDR3 comprises 15 residues. Losses at the gene ends were 1 base for V and 9 bases for J; bases not matched to a gene: 11. In germline, CDR1 is SGHTA, CDR2 FQGNSA. Material: memory CD4+ T cells from PBMCs. Specified subset: CD45RA-negative fraction. This TCR was recovered from a man between 18 and 29 years old in good health. Some clones in this sample may be carry-over from other donors' samples. The V and J genes are TRBV7-2 and TRBJ2-7; 8 bases line up with TRBD2. The CDR3 nucleotides are TGTGCCAGCAGCTTAGGCGCTCTAGCGGGTTTGACGCAGTACTTC. It is translated as CASSLGALAGLTQYF.